This TCR beta chain was captured in a study of cytomegalovirus exposure and HLA in healthy donors. Assay used: immunoSEQ multiplex PCR; TCRdb lists only in-frame clones, some missing. The data show approximately 150,000 clones, with more than 70% seen just once and roughly 10% held by the top ten. The study's findings and limits: Subsequent analysis of the 110 or so validation repertoires found a tendency for first-cohort TCR clusters to co-occur. The study flagged about 160 TCR beta chains as cytomegalovirus-associated. CMV antigen specificity of a few CMV-associated chains was confirmed in vitro.

Details on this clone: No antigen is known for it.

The sample comprised PBMCs. The origin of this receptor is a man in his thirties or forties in good health and CMV-seropositive.

This CDR3 reads CASSFTSPSNYGYTF. The CDR3, as DNA: TGTGCCAGCAGCTTTACCAGTCCCTCTAACTATGGCTACACCTTC. The rearrangement uses TRBV5-6 and TRBJ1-2, with D unclear. The germline V and J ends were trimmed by 2 bases and 0 bases, with 11 bases remaining between them. This CDR3 comprises 15 residues. CDR1 is SGHDT and CDR2 is YYEEEE in the germline V gene.